Shown below are 11 T cell receptor beta chains from a single sample sequenced in a study of cytomegalovirus exposure and HLA in healthy donors. PCR amplification relied on 60 Vbeta primers (plus 13 Jbeta primers). Data came from immunoSEQ multiplex PCR; TCRdb stores just in-frame clones and leaves some out. This sample has 110,000 to 150,000 clones, with nearly 10% found just once. The sequencing input was PBMCs. The receptors shown here come from a middle-aged man in good health and CMV-seronegative.

This clone was counted between two and nine times. The rearrangement uses TRBV6-5 and TRBJ2-4; 7 nucleotides match TRBD2. The V segment lost 0 bases and the J segment 5 bases; nucleotides outside the gene matches: 7. CDR3 size: 16 residues. Germline values: CDR1 MNHEY, CDR2 SVGAGI. This CDR3 is CASSYSGREIQNIQYF. In nucleotides, the CDR3 is TGTGCCAGCAGTTACTCGGGGCGGGAGATACAAAACATTCAGTACTTC.

The gene calls are TRBV11-3 and TRBJ1-1; perhaps TRBD1 as D (6 bases). The V and J ends lost 2 bases and 3 bases respectively, with 7 bases between them. Per germline, CDR1 SGHNT and CDR2 YENEEA. CDR3 size: 13 residues. The CDR3 DNA follows: TGTGCCAGCAGCTTAAACAGGGACACTGAAGCTTTCTTT. This encodes CASSLNRDTEAFF.

The CDR3 DNA sequence: TGCAGCGTTTTACAGGGGGGTGAAGCTTTCTTT. Translation gives CSVLQGGEAFF. The J gene is TRBJ1-1, the V gene TRBV29-1, with 8 nucleotides matching TRBD1. V was clipped by 5 bases and J by 7 bases; unmatched bases: 3. The CDR3 is 11 amino acids. Germline CDR1 and CDR2: SQVTM and ANQGSEA.

The chain recombines TRBV11-2 with TRBJ1-2, with a tentative D call TRBD1 (6 bases). The germline V and J ends were trimmed by 0 bases and 2 bases, with 10 bases remaining between them. The germline gives CDR1 SGHAT, CDR2 FQNNGV. There are 15 residues in the CDR3. The CDR3 reads CASSLDRGTNYGYTF. The DNA for the CDR3 is TGTGCCAGCAGCTTAGATAGGGGGACGAACTATGGCTACACCTTC.

This clone was observed a handful of times. CDR3 nucleotide sequence: TGTGCCAGCAGTGAAGGGGGAGGGCGGGGACGGACTGAAGCTTTCTTT. Its translation: CASSEGGGRGRTEAFF. This sequence joins TRBV6-1 and TRBJ1-1; tentatively, D is TRBD1 (5 bases). CDR1 is MNHNS and CDR2 is SASEGT in the germline V gene. There are 16 residues in the CDR3. The germline V and J ends were trimmed by 1 base and 5 bases, with 17 bases remaining between them.

The V gene is TRBV15, the J gene TRBJ1-4; D might be TRBD1 (6 bases). There are 15 residues in the CDR3. Per germline, CDR1 LNHNV and CDR2 YYDKDF (reference sequence). V lost 0 bases and J lost 8, with 13 bases in between. The CDR3 loop reads CATSRERAGVEKLFF. CDR3 bases: TGTGCCACCAGCAGAGAAAGGGCAGGGGTGGAAAAACTGTTTTTT.

DNA for the CDR3: TGCAGCATTGCGACAGGGGGAACTAATGAAAAACTGTTTTTT. This sequence encodes CSIATGGTNEKLFF. This chain uses TRBV29-1 with TRBJ1-4, with 9 positions matching TRBD1. CDR1 SQVTM and CDR2 ANQGSEA come from the germline V gene. V was clipped by 8 bases and J by 1 base; unmatched bases: 5. The CDR3 consists of 14 residues.

A few counts support this clone. The chain couples TRBV7-9 to TRBJ1-1, with D perhaps matching TRBD1 (6 bases). Germline lookup yields CDR1 SEHNR and CDR2 FQNEAQ (reference sequence). Trimming stripped 7 bases from V and 0 bases from J, with 12 bases between. CDR3 length: 14 amino acids. The CDR3 is CASTQQGLNTEAFF. CDR3 sequence (DNA): TGTGCCAGCACTCAACAGGGCCTGAACACTGAAGCTTTCTTT.

The V and J genes are TRBV7-6 and TRBJ2-7; 7 nucleotides match TRBD1. J lost 3 bases, V lost 6 bases, and 8 bases had no gene match. The germline V gene encodes CDR1 SGHVS and CDR2 FNYEAQ. The CDR3 is 14 residues long. CDR3 sequence reads: CASSHRDRDYEQYF. As DNA, the CDR3 is TGTGCCAGCAGTCACCGGGACAGAGACTACGAGCAGTACTTC.

For this clone: Other DNA sequences in this specimen translate into the identical CDR3. The V call is TRBV6-5, the J call TRBJ2-7; the match to TRBD1 covers 9 bases. Germline V gives CDR1 MNHEY, CDR2 SVGAGI. Trimming removed 5 bases from V and 2 bases from J; junction bases left unmatched: 7. CDR3 length equals 15 residues. The CDR3 DNA follows: TGTGCCAGCAGTAAACCGGGACAGGGAGCCTACGAGCAGTACTTC. It specifies CASSKPGQGAYEQYF.

This clone occurred a few times. CDR3 region: CASSINSGGTHNYGYTF. In DNA form, the CDR3 reads TGTGCCAGCAGCATTAACAGCGGCGGAACACATAACTATGGCTACACCTTC. This chain uses TRBV7-9 with TRBJ1-2; D is undetermined. This CDR3 spans 17 amino acids. Germline V gives CDR1 SEHNR, CDR2 FQNEAQ (reference sequence). The V end was cut by 5 bases, the J end by 1 base, with 20 bases between. Full variable domain (outside the CDR3, taken from reference TRBV7-9 and TRBJ1-2): DTGVSQNPRHKITKRGQNVTFRCDPISEHNRLYWYRQTLGQGPEFLTYFQNEAQLEKSRLLSDRFSAERPKGSFSTLEIQRTEQGDSAMYLCASSINSGGTHNYGYTFGSGTRLTVV.